This T cell receptor (beta chain) is from a study of blood T cell repertoires in COVID-19. All enrollees were about 18 to 89 years old and from about 24 US areas. This clone was seen once. Germline assignment: CDR1 LNHDA and CDR2 SQIVND (reference sequence). The V segment lost 3 bases and the J segment 2 bases; nucleotides outside the gene matches: 11. The CDR3 sequence is 19 residues long. In the original workflow: It was from reference gene primer amplification that nucleated cell counts were estimated. Only in-frame clones appear in the TCRdb table, and some are missing; sequencing was by immunoSEQ multiplex PCR. Clone size and the V and J calls come from that table; the DNA yielded D and trimming. The table includes 150,000 to 200,000 clones, more than 65% detected once.

This clonotype was sampled from a woman between 35 and 50 years old with acute COVID-19. The chain has TRBV19 and TRBJ2-3, with 13 bases lining up with TRBD2. The material sequenced was PBMCs or T cells enriched from blood (not recorded which). CDR3 nucleotides: TGTGCCAGTAGTATCCGGACTAGCGGGAGACGATTCCTCACAGATACGCAGTATTTT. Translating gives CASSIRTSGRRFLTDTQYF. The variable domain in full, completed from reference TRBV19 and TRBJ2-3, reads DGGITQSPKYLFRKEGQNVTLSCEQNLNHDAMYWYRQDPGQGLRLIYYSQIVNDFQKGDIAEGYSVSREKKESFPLTVTSAQKNPTAFYLCASSIRTSGRRFLTDTQYFGPGTRLTVL.